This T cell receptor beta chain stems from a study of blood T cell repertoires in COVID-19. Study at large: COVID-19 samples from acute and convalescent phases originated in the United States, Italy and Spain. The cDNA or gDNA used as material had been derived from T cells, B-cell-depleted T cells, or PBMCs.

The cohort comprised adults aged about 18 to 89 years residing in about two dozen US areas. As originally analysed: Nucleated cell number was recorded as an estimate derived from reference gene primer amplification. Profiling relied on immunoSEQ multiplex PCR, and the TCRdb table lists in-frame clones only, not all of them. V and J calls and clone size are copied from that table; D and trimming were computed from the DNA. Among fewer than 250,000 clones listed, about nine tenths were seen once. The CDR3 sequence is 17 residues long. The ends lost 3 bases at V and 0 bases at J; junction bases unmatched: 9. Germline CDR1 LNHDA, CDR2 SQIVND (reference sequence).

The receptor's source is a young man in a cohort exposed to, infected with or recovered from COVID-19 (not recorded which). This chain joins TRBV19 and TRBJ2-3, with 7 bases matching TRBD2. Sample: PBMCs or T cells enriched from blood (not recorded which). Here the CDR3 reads CASSISSTSPSTDTQYF. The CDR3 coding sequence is TGTGCCAGTAGTATCTCGTCGACTAGCCCCAGCACAGATACGCAGTATTTT.